This T cell receptor delta chain emerged from a study of γδ T cells in repeated Plasmodium falciparum infection. Vgamma9/Vdelta2+ and Vdelta2-negative gammadelta T cells were flow-sorted from PBMC for bulk sequencing. This clone was found a few times. Only one base separates this from a far larger clonotype, so it likely reflects a read error. TCRdb reapplied CATT to the multiplex PCR reads. The sample includes tens of thousands of delta-chain clones, around 1.4% seen only once; the top ten take 9%. With V trimmed by 4 bases and J by 6 bases, 27 bases remained unmatched. The CDR3 spans 22 residues. Germline V gene data show CDR1 as TSWWSYY and CDR2 as QGS.

The chain is built from TRDV1 and TRDJ1; 12 bases align to TRDD3. The J gene, not given by TCRdb, was assigned here from a germline match of the nucleotide sequence. The sample comprised gamma-delta T cells from blood. This TCR was sampled from a pool of human donors (malaria-infected and uninfected, not separated). For the CDR3, the DNA is TGTGCTCTTGGGGCCTCCCCAATTCCCTACTGGGGGATACAGTCCTCAAATCATAAACTCATCTTT. It yields the protein CALGASPIPYWGIQSSNHKLIF.